These 5 T cell receptor beta chains were all obtained from the same sample, sequenced in a study of T cell clonality in common variable immunodeficiency (dated by TCRdb to between 2014 and 2016). Paper-wide results and their limitations: CVID TCRbeta sequences reportedly showed fewer deletions and N-nucleotide insertions and lacked highly modified clones with 13 or more V deletions.

Receptor amplification or capture employed the immunoSEQ multiplex PCR assay. The table was pulled from immuneACCESS by TCRdb, which kept in-frame rearrangements only. Such tables lose some clones; where checked, under half of the loss comes from unresolved V genes, and the rest has no known cause. The data for this sample show fewer than 15,000 clones, each detected more than once. The ten largest clones represent approximately 7.7% of the sample. The antigens of these receptors remain unknown. Specimen: peripheral blood mononuclear cells. These receptors originate from a human donor with common variable immunodeficiency.

This clone was detected ten times or more. The sequenced fragment ends 3 residues before the CDR3 boundary, so the rest is inferred from the germline J gene. The genes are TRBV20-1 and TRBJ1-5; D remains ambiguous. Deletions cut 6 bases from V and 5 bases from J, with 14 bases between. The CDR3 is 13 amino acids. CDR1 is DFQATT and CDR2 is SNEGSKA in the germline V gene (reference sequence). The CDR3 reads CSANEQQDQPQHF. CDR3 bases read: TGCAGTGCCAATGAACAGCAAGATCAGCCC.

This clone was observed a few times. The read terminates 3 residues before the CDR3 end, so the remaining end is supplied by the germline J gene. V is TRBV2 and J is TRBJ2-7; D is unclear. The CDR3 loop spans 11 amino acids. Germline V gene sequence: CDR1 SNHLY, CDR2 FYNNEI. Trimming took 7 bases from V and 3 from J, leaving 7 bases between them. CDR3 residues: CASKVFYEQYF. The sequenced part of the CDR3 DNA is TGTGCCAGCAAGGTCTTCTACGAG.

In its sample, this clone was seen a few times. The CDR3 end falls 3 residues outside the read, so it is completed with the germline J gene. This rearrangement joins TRBV30 to TRBJ1-2; D is uncertain. Germline V gene sequence: CDR1 GTSNPN, CDR2 SVGIG (reference sequence). CDR3 length equals 11 residues. The covered CDR3 bases are TGTGCCTGGAGTGTCAAGGGTGAC. Translating gives CAWSVKGD. In full, the CDR3 is CAWSVKGDYTF.

This clone was seen a handful of times. The read ends 3 residues shy of where the CDR3 ends; the end is completed using the germline J gene. The chain links TRBV20-1 to TRBJ1-5; possible D gene TRBD1, 5 bases. The CDR3 runs to 13 residues. The V end lost 6 bases, the J end lost 7 bases, and 16 bases lay between the germline ends. Germline V gives CDR1 DFQATT, CDR2 SNEGSKA (reference sequence). CDR3 protein: CSAESGGRQPQHF. The sequenced part of the CDR3 DNA is TGCAGTGCGGAGTCGGGGGGAAGACAGCCC.

This clone occurred many times. The read stops 3 residues short of the end of the CDR3; the missing end is completed from the germline J gene. The gene calls are TRBV18 and TRBJ2-7, with 8 bases matching TRBD1. This CDR3 has 15 amino acids. CDR1 is KGHSH, CDR2 LQKENI, per germline. Trimming removed 3 bases from V and 1 base from J; junction bases left unmatched: 5. CDR3 residues: CASSPRTGKSYEQYF. The CDR3 bases that were read are TGTGCCAGCTCACCCCGGACAGGGAAATCCTACGAG.